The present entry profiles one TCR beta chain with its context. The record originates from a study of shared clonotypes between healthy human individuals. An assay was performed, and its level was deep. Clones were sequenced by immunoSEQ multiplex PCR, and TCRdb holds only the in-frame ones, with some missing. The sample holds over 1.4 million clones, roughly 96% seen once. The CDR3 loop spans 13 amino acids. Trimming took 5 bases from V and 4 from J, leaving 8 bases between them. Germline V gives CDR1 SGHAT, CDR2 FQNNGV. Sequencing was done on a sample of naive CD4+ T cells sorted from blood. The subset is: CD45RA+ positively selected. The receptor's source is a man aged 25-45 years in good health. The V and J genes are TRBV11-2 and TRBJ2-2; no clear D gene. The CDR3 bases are TGTGCCAGCAGCCATTGGGGCACCGGGGAGCTGTTTTTT. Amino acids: CASSHWGTGELFF. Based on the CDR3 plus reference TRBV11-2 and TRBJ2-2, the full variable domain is EAGVAQSPRYKIIEKRQSVAFWCNPISGHATLYWYQQILGQGPKLLIQFQNNGVVDDSQLPKDRFSAERLKGVDSTLKIQPAKLEDSAVYLCASSHWGTGELFFGEGSRLTVL.